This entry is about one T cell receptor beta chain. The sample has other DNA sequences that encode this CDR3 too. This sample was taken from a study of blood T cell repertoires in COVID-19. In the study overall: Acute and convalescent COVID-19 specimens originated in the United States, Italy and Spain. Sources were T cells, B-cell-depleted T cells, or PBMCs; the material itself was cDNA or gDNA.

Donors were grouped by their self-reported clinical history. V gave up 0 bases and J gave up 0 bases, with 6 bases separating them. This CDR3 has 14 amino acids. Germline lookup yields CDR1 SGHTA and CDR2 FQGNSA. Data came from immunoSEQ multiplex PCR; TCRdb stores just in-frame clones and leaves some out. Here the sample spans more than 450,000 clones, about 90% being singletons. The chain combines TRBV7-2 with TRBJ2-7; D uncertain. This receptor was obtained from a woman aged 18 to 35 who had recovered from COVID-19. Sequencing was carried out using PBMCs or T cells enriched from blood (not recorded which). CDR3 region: CASSLAPSSYEQYF. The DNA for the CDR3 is TGTGCCAGCAGCTTAGCCCCCAGCTCCTACGAGCAGTACTTC.